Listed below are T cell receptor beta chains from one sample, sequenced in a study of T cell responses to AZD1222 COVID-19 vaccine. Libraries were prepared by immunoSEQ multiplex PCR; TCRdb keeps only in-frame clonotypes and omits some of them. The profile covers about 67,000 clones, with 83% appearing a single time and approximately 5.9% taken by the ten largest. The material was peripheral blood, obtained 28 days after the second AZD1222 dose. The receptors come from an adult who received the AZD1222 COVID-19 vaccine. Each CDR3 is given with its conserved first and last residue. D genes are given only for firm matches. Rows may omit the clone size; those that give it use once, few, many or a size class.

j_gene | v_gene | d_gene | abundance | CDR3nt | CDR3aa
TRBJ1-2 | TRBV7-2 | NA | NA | TGTGCCAGCGATGAGGGAGGATCTAACTATGGCTACACCTTC | CASDEGGSNYGYTF
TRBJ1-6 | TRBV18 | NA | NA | TGTGCCAGCTCACCACGCCGGGAGTATAATTCACCCCTCCACTTT | CASSPRREYNSPLHF
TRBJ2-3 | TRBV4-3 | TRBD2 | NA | TGCGCCAGCAGCCAATATCAGGCGGGGGGGCCAGATACGCAGTATTTT | CASSQYQAGGPDTQYF
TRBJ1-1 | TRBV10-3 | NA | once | TGTGCCATCAGTTTTGACAGGACGAACACTGAAGCTTTCTTT | CAISFDRTNTEAFF
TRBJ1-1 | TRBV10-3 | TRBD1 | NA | TGTGCCATCAGTGAGTCAGGAGGGGGCGGCACTGAAGCTTTCTTT | CAISESGGGGTEAFF
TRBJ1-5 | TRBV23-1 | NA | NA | TGCGCCAGCAGTCTTCGCCCTCGGGGGGGCGATCAGCCCCAGCATTTT | CASSLRPRGGDQPQHF
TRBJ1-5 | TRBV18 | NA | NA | TGTGCCAGCTCACTAACCGGAGGTAGCAGCAATCAGCCCCAGCATTTT | CASSLTGGSSNQPQHF
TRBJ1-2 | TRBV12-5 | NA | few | TGTGCTAGTGGTTACCCCAGAGGGGCCACTAACTATGGCTACACCTTC | CASGYPRGATNYGYTF
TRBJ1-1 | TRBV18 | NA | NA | TGTGCCAGCTCACCTTCTACCCCTATATCTGAAGCTTTCTTT | CASSPSTPISEAFF
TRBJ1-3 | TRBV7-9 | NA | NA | TGTGCCAGCAGCTTAGGGGGCAACACCATATATTTT | CASSLGGNTIYF
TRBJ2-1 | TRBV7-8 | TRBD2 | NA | TGTGCCGGGGGGGGCTACAATGAGCAGTTCTTC | CAGGGYNEQFF
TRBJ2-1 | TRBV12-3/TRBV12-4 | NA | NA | TGTGCCAGCAGTTTAACTAGCAGGAATGAGCAGTTCTTC | CASSLTSRNEQFF
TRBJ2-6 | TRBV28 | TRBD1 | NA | TGTGCCAGCAGTTTATTACAGGGGGGCCTCTCTGGGGCCAACGTCCTGACTTTC | CASSLLQGGLSGANVLTF
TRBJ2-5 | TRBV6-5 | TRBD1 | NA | TGTGCCAGCAGTCCCTGGGACAGGGACGGAGAGACCCAGTACTTC | CASSPWDRDGETQYF
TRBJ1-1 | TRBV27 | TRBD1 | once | TGTGCCAGCAGTTTAGGACAGGGGGGGGGAACTGAAGCTTTCTTT | CASSLGQGGGTEAFF
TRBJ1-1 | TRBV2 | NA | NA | TGTGCCAGCAGAGAGAACACGAACACTGAAGCTTTCTTT | CASRENTNTEAFF
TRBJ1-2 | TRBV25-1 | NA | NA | TGTGCCAGCAGTGAATGGACCGAAGCTAACTATGGCTACACCTTC | CASSEWTEANYGYTF
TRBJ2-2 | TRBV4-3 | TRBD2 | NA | TGCGCCAGCAGCCAAGATAGGGTAGCGGGGGGGCAGGAGCTGTTTTTT | CASSQDRVAGGQELFF
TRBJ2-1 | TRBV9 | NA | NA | TGTGCCAGCAGCGTAGGGGCTGGGCCCAATGAGCAGTTCTTC | CASSVGAGPNEQFF
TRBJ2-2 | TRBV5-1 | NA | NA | TGCGCCAGCAGCTTGGTCTGGCTGAAGAACACCGGGGAGCTGTTTTTT | CASSLVWLKNTGELFF
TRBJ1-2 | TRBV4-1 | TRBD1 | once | TGCGCCAGCAGCCAAGAGAGGGGGCGCGACTATGGCTACACCTTC | CASSQERGRDYGYTF
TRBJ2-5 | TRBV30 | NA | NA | TGTGCCTGGACCCAAGGGAAATTTGAGACCCAGTACTTC | CAWTQGKFETQYF
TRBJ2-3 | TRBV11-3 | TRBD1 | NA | TGTGCCAGCAGCTTAGATCTTCGGACAGGGCAGGATACGCAGTATTTT | CASSLDLRTGQDTQYF
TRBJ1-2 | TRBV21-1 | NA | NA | TGTGCCCCAAGGGGGGCAGCTGGCTACACCTTC | CAPRGAAGYTF
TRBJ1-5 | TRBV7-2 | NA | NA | TGTGCCAGCAGCTTAGTCTCAGGGGGCAATCAGCCCCAGCATTTT | CASSLVSGGNQPQHF
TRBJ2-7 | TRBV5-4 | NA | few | TGTGCCAGCAGCTTTTTCGGGGACACCTCCTACGAGCAGTACTTC | CASSFFGDTSYEQYF
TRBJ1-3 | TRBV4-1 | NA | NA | TGCGCCAGCAGCCAAGGAGGAGTTACCATATATTTT | CASSQGGVTIYF
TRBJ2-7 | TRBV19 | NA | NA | TGTGCCAGTAGTCCCGGACAAGGGGGTCGGTACGAGCAGTACTTC | CASSPGQGGRYEQYF
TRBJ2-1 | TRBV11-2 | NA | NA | TGTGCCAGCAGGTCCTGGCTCTCCTACAATGAGCAGTTCTTC | CASRSWLSYNEQFF
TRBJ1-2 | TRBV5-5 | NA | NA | TGTGCCAGCAGCTTGGGGGGTGGGTTCTATGGCTACACCTTC | CASSLGGGFYGYTF
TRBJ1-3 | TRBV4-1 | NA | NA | TGCGCCAGCAGAAGCAGTCAAATCTCTGGAAACACCATATATTTT | CASRSSQISGNTIYF
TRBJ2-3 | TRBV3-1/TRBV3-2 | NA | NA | TGTGCCAGCAGCCAAATGATTAGCACAGATACGCAGTATTTT | CASSQMISTDTQYF
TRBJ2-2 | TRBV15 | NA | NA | TGTGCCACCAGCAGACCATACACCGGGGAGCTGTTTTTT | CATSRPYTGELFF
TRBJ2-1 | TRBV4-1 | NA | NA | TGCGCCAGCAGCCAAGAGCCCGCCTACAATGAGCAGTTCTTC | CASSQEPAYNEQFF
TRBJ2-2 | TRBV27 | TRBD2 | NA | TGTGCCAGCAGTTGGTTGGGGGGGACCGGGGAGCTGTTTTTT | CASSWLGGTGELFF
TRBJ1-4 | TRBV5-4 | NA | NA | TGTGCCAGCAGCTTGGGGGGACTTAATGAAAAACTGTTTTTT | CASSLGGLNEKLFF
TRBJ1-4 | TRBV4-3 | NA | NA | TGCGCCAGCAGCCAAGAATACGGGGATGAAAAACTGTTTTTT | CASSQEYGDEKLFF
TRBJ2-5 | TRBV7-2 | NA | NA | TGTGCCAGCAGCTTAGCGGGCCCCGAGACCCAGTACTTC | CASSLAGPETQYF
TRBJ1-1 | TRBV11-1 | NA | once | TGTGCCAGCAGTGACTCCGGGAGGTTGAACACTGAAGCTTTCTTT | CASSDSGRLNTEAFF
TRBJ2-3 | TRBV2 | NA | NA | TGTGCCAGCAGAATGTCGAGCCGGCCAGATACGCAGTATTTT | CASRMSSRPDTQYF
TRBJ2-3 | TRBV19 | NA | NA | TGTGCCAGTAGTACTATGGATACGCAGTATTTT | CASSTMDTQYF
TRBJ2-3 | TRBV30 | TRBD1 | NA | TGTGCCTGGAGTGCTGGGACAGCCTCTCTAGATACGCAGTATTTT | CAWSAGTASLDTQYF
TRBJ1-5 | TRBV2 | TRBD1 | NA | TGTGCCAGCAGTGGGACAGGGGGAGGTAGCAATCAGCCCCAGCATTTT | CASSGTGGGSNQPQHF
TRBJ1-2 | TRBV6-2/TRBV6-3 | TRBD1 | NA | TGTGCCAGCAGTTACTCCCTCTCACAGGGGGCAGTCTATGGCTACACCTTC | CASSYSLSQGAVYGYTF
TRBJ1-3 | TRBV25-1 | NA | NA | TGTGCCAGCAGTGGCCCCTTTTTGGGGAACACCATATATTTT | CASSGPFLGNTIYF
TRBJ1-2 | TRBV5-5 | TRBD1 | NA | TGTGCCAGCAGATTGACCGGGACAGGGATCTATGGCTACACCTTC | CASRLTGTGIYGYTF
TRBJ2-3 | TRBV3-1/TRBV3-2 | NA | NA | TGTGCCAGCAGCCAAAGTAGGGAGTGGATATCCGCAGATACGCAGTATTTT | CASSQSREWISADTQYF
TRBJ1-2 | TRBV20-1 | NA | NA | TGCAGTGTCCGCGGCACGCCCGGCTACACCTTC | CSVRGTPGYTF
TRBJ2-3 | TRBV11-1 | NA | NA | TGTGCCAGCAAGGTCGACAGTAACACAGATACGCAGTATTTT | CASKVDSNTDTQYF
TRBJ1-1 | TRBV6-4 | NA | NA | TGTGCCAGCAGTGACGGGGGCGGCCGAAACACTGAAGCTTTCTTT | CASSDGGGRNTEAFF
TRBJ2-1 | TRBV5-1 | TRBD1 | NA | TGCGCCAGCAGCTTACAGGGGGCTAAGAATGAGCAGTTCTTC | CASSLQGAKNEQFF
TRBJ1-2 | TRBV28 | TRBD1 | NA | TGTGCCAGCACCTCACAGGGGAGGGGCTACACCTTC | CASTSQGRGYTF
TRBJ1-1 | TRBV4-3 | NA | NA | TGCGCCAGCAGCCAAGTCGAGAATCTGAACACTGAAGCTTTCTTT | CASSQVENLNTEAFF
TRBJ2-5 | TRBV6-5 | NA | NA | TGTGCCAGCAGTTACGGGGTCCCAGAGACCCAGTACTTC | CASSYGVPETQYF
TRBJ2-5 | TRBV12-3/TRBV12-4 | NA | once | TGTGCCAGCACCAAACAGGGTGAGACCCAGTACTTC | CASTKQGETQYF